This T cell receptor beta chain was recovered during a study of Tregs in tolerant kidney transplant recipients (dated by TCRdb to between 2019 and 2020). Regarding the research as a whole: The study used TCRbeta sequencing to identify donor-specific regulatory T cells before combined kidney and bone marrow transplantation, then tracked those cells after transplant.

The transplants used related donors along with nonmyeloablative bone marrow transplantation, and in the human trials mixed chimerism was transient. Thawed PBMCs were FACS-sorted into unstimulated Tregs (CD4+CD25+CD127-), CD4+ non-Tregs (CD4+CD25-), CD4 cells and CD8 cells. 4 combined kidney and bone marrow transplant recipients from the ITN036ST trial were included as patients, and samples were available only from these trial subjects. Healthy control blood was processed to PBMCs by Ficoll density gradient and cryopreserved, and patient PBMCs were collected before and after transplant. For TCRbeta CDR3 sequencing, genomic DNA was extracted from sorted cells using the QIAGEN DNeasy Blood and Tissue Kit. High-throughput TCRbeta CDR3 sequencing was carried out commercially through immunoSEQ, with PCR amplification with bias correction and internal controls included. The paper's processing steps were these. A unique productive TCRbeta sequence was defined by the CDR3 nucleotide sequence when primers matched, and otherwise by the CDR3 amino acid sequence together with the Vbeta and Jbeta genes. As a correction for sorting error, sequences shared between sorted populations at a frequency ratio of 2:1 or less were discarded, and the remaining shared sequences were assigned to the higher population. A sequence was defined as donor-reactive if the sequence was expanded at least 5-fold in CFSE-low cells compared with unstimulated cells and had a frequency of at least 0.01% in CFSE-low cells. Repertoire divergence was quantified by Jensen-Shannon divergence using the top 100 TCRbeta sequences ranked by frequency. When a sample had multiple sequencing runs, each run was corrected for sorting error separately and the runs were then pooled. TCRdb re-hosts the immuneACCESS table, in-frame sequences only. Its copies lack some clones; in the studies checked, an unresolved V gene accounts for under half of them, and the cause for the rest is not known. Clonal size and the V and J genes are those of that table, whereas D and trimming came from the DNA. This sample holds 80,000 or so clones; 75% to 95% were observed only once. The ten biggest clones cover around 1.5% of the sample.

Note on this clone: Its recognized antigen is unknown. It has no much larger one-base neighbor in the sample; base qualities were not kept.

The trim is 5 bases for V and 0 bases for J, with a gap of 10 bases between the germline ends. The germline V gene (reference sequence) provides CDR1 SEHNR and CDR2 FQNEAQ. The CDR3, from cysteine to phenylalanine, totals 14 residues. Just the 42-base CDR3 DNA is kept, in frame starting at base 1. The paper's findings and limits, for the study overall: In tolerant patients, donor-specific Tregs expanded more than Tregs overall, which suggests antigen-driven rather than nonspecific expansion. Because only a small number of patients were included, the study had limitations, and the results will need to be validated in larger populations as well as under other immunosuppression protocols. Expanding Tregs with activated donor B cells appeared to identify the most biologically relevant and donor-specific TCRbeta repertoire. For some patients, the PCR primers changed as time went on, which meant samples from those patients could not be compared with one another at the nucleotide level. Biological reproducibility was not directly assessed, although technical replication error appeared to be minimal.

Here the chain combines TRBV7-9 and TRBJ1-1; TRBD1 is possibly the D segment (6 matching bases). This clonotype was obtained from a human patient who received a combined kidney and bone marrow transplant. Some T cells present after a transplant may be cells of the graft donor. Here the sequenced sample was CD4+ T cells from blood (PBMCs), taken 24 months after the transplant. The DNA sequence follows: TGTGCCAGCAGCCCCTACAGGGTGAACACTGAAGCTTTCTTT. It codes for CASSPYRVNTEAFF.